This TCR beta chain was identified during a study of blood T cell repertoires in COVID-19. In the authors' methods: Reference gene primers were amplified, and this amplification served to estimate nucleated cell counts. TCRdb's table, derived via immunoSEQ multiplex PCR, lists solely in-frame clones and lacks some. V and J calls plus clone size are reproduced from that table; the DNA served to infer D and trimming. The sample yields some 120,000 clones, 70% to 85% seen once. This clone was recorded a few times. With 2 bases removed from V and 6 bases from J, the gap between germline ends came to 15 bases. This CDR3 region has 15 residues. Germline CDR1 is SGHVS and CDR2 is FNYEAQ.

The sample was peripheral blood. This sequence joins TRBV7-6 and TRBJ2-3; maybe TRBD1 (6 bases). This TCR was recovered from a human donor with acute or convalescent COVID-19. The donor label of this sample is uncertain. This CDR3 reads CASSLYRDKGDTQYF. The CDR3 bases are TGTGCCAGCAGCTTATACCGGGACAAGGGGGATACGCAGTATTTT.